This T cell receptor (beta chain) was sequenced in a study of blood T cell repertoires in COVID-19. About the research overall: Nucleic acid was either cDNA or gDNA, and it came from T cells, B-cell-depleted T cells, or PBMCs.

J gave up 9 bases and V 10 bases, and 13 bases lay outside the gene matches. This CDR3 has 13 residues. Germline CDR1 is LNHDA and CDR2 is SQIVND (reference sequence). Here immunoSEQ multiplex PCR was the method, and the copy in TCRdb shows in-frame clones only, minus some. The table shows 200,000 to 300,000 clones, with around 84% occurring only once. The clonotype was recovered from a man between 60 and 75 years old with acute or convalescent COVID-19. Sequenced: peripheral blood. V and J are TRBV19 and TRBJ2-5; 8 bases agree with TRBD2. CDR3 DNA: TGTGCCACTAAGCCCGGGGGGACTAGGGCCCAGTACTTC. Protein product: CATKPGGTRAQYF.